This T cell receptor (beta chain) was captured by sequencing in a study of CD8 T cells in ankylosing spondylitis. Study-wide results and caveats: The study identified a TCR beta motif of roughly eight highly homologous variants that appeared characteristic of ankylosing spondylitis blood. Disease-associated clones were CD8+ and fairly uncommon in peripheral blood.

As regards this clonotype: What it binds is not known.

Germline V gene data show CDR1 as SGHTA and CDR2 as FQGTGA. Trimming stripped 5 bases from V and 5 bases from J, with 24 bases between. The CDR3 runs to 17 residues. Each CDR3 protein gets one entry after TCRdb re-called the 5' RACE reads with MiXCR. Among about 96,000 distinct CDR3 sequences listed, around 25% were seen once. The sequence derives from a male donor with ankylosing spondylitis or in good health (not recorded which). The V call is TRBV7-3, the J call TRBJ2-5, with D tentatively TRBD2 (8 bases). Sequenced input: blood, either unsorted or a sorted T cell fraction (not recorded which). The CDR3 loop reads CASSLRGGQQKGETQYF. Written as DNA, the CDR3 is TGTGCCAGCAGCCTCCGGGGGGGACAGCAAAAGGGGGAGACCCAGTACTTC.